Below, 20 T cell receptor beta chains from the same sample are listed, as sequenced in a study of T cells in Graves' hyperthyroidism and ophthalmopathy. RNA transcripts gave rise to amplified TCR beta CDR3 regions. The TCR CDR3 was amplified in a first-round RT-PCR using the HTBI primer set. TCRdb itself ran the multiplex PCR reads through MiXCR, one entry per CDR3 protein. The sample lists over 500,000 distinct CDR3 sequences; about 16% were seen once. The specimen was blood. Receptor source: a woman aged 25 to 39 with Graves' ophthalmopathy.

The J gene is TRBJ1-3, the V gene TRBV29-1; tentatively, D is TRBD1 (5 bases). The CDR3 sequence is 15 residues long. The V and J ends lost 3 bases and 0 bases respectively, with 12 bases between them. The germline V gene has CDR1 SQVTM and CDR2 ANQGSEA. The CDR3 here is CSVDLGRPSGNTIYF. The DNA of the CDR3 is TGCAGCGTTGATTTGGGGCGTCCCTCTGGAAACACCATATATTTT.

This clonotype has at least ten counts. The rearrangement uses TRBV28 and TRBJ2-1; no clear D gene. Germline CDR1 reads MDHEN; CDR2 reads SYDVKM. This CDR3 is 15 amino acids long. The V and J ends lost 4 bases and 0 bases respectively, with 10 bases between them. CDR3: CASSSITSSYNEQFF. CDR3 bases: TGTGCCAGCAGTTCGATAACCAGCTCCTACAATGAGCAGTTCTTC.

This chain uses TRBV4-2 with TRBJ1-1; 10 bases fit TRBD1. With V trimmed by 0 bases and J by 11 bases, 12 bases remained unmatched. CDR1 and CDR2 from the germline V gene are LGHNA and YNFKEQ. The CDR3 runs to 16 residues. CDR3 DNA sequence: TGTGCCAGCAGCCAAGATAATCCCCGGACAGGGGGAGTCGCTTTCTTT. Protein sequence: CASSQDNPRTGGVAFF.

This clonotype came up many times. The rearrangement uses TRBV11-2 and TRBJ2-1; D remains ambiguous. CDR1 is SGHAT and CDR2 is FQNNGV in the germline V gene. This CDR3 contains 16 residues. V lost 6 bases, J lost 3 bases, and 18 bases lay in between. The DNA of the CDR3 is TGTGCCAGCAGGTCCCCCGCTACCTCCCTCTACAATGAGCAGTTCTTC. This translates into CASRSPATSLYNEQFF.

The sample holds many counts of this clonotype. V is TRBV11-1 and J is TRBJ1-5; D uncertain. The length of the CDR3 is 13 residues. Trimming removed 2 bases at V and 4 bases at J, with 6 bases between. CDR1 is SGHAT, CDR2 FQDESV, per germline (reference sequence). The CDR3 loop reads CASSLLANQPQHF. In DNA, the CDR3 is TGTGCCAGCAGCTTACTGGCTAATCAGCCCCAGCATTTT.

The sample holds a few counts of this clonotype. A junction end diverges from the germline sequence, so it may reflect a read error. This chain joins TRBV3-1 and TRBJ2-7, with TRBD2 identical over 9 bases. Germline CDR1 reads LGHDT; CDR2 reads YNNKEL (reference sequence). CDR3 size: 15 residues. The CDR3 bases are TGTACCAGCAGCTATCTAGCGGGACCTACCTACGAGCAGTACTTC. The encoded protein is CTSSYLAGPTYEQYF.

The rearrangement uses TRBV9 and TRBJ2-1; possibly TRBD2 for D (5 bases). Trimming shortened V by 0 bases and J by 8 bases, and 9 bases separated the two germline ends. Germline lookup yields CDR1 SGDLS and CDR2 YYNGEE. The CDR3 loop spans 13 amino acids. CDR3 nucleotides: TGTGCCAGCAGCGTAGGAGGGAGAGATGAGCAGTTCTTC. It yields the protein CASSVGGRDEQFF.

This sequence joins TRBV15 and TRBJ2-7, with D perhaps matching TRBD1 or TRBD2 (5 bases each). V gave up 3 bases and J gave up 1 base, with 7 bases separating them. The length of the CDR3 is 13 residues. Per germline, CDR1 LNHNV and CDR2 YYDKDF (reference sequence). The CDR3 spells CATSSGASYEQYF. CDR3 coding DNA: TGTGCCACCAGCAGCGGGGCATCCTACGAGCAGTACTTC.

The rearrangement joins TRBV9 to TRBJ2-2, with 8 bases matching TRBD2. CDR1 is SGDLS, CDR2 YYNGEE, per germline. Trimming removed 2 bases from V and 9 bases from J; junction bases left unmatched: 12. CDR3 length: 16 amino acids. The CDR3 DNA reads as TGTGCCAGCAGCGTCGGACTAGCCCTCGGTTCGCGGGAGCTGTTTTTT. The encoded protein is CASSVGLALGSRELFF.

This clonotype was seen once. This rearrangement joins TRBV28 to TRBJ2-7, with D possibly being TRBD1 or TRBD2 (5 bases each). CDR1 is MDHEN and CDR2 is SYDVKM in the germline V gene. This CDR3 comprises 15 residues. Deletions cut 2 bases from V and 5 bases from J, with 16 bases between. CDR3: CASSLPPPRDHEQYF. In DNA, the CDR3 is TGTGCCAGCAGTTTACCCCCACCGAGGGACCACGAGCAGTACTTC.

This clonotype appeared many times. The rearrangement uses TRBV28 and TRBJ2-5; TRBD2 might be the D (5 bases). The CDR3 is 14 amino acids. Trimming removed 5 bases from V and 2 bases from J, with 12 bases in between. The germline gives CDR1 MDHEN, CDR2 SYDVKM. The CDR3, as DNA: TGTGCCAGCAGTCCCTCGTGGACTCAAGAGACCCAGTACTTC. Translated, it gives CASSPSWTQETQYF.

This clonotype was observed many times. CDR3 in amino acids: CASSDRGNTEAFF. Written as DNA, the CDR3 is TGTGCCAGCAGTGACAGGGGGAACACTGAAGCTTTCTTT. The V and J genes are TRBV6-1 and TRBJ1-1, with a tentative D call TRBD1 (6 bases). CDR3 length equals 13 residues. Germline-derived CDR1 and CDR2 are MNHNS and SASEGT. V was shortened by 3 bases and J by 1 base, with 6 bases between the two germline ends.

V and J are TRBV4-1 and TRBJ2-5, with TRBD2 identical over 14 bases. CDR1 is MGHRA and CDR2 is YSYEKL in the germline V gene. This CDR3 spans 15 amino acids. V shed 2 bases, J shed 5 bases, and the junction held 1 base outside the gene matches. The CDR3: CASSQRLAGGETQYF. DNA of the CDR3: TGCGCCAGCAGCCAAAGACTAGCGGGAGGGGAGACCCAGTACTTC.

This clonotype was seen ten or more times. The chain employs TRBV28 and TRBJ2-6; 7 nucleotides align to TRBD1. Germline V lookup: CDR1 MDHEN, CDR2 SYDVKM. After removal of 5 bases from V and 4 bases from J, the junction contained 8 bases not matched to a gene. The CDR3 sequence is 16 residues long. CDR3 in DNA: TGTGCCAGCAGTCTCCGACAGGGTTCAGGGGCCAACGTCCTGACTTTC. Its translation is CASSLRQGSGANVLTF.

With regard to this clonotype: One end of the junction varies from germline; a read error may be responsible. This rearrangement joins TRBV7-9 to TRBJ2-1; TRBD2 matches 8 bases. In germline, CDR1 is SEHNR, CDR2 FQNEAQ (reference sequence). The CDR3 is made up of 11 amino acids. CDR3: CASSWTSLPLF. In nucleotides, the CDR3 is TGTGCCAGCAGCTGGACTAGCCTCCCGCTCTTC.

Many counts were recorded for this clonotype. V usage is TRBV20-1 and J usage is TRBJ1-5; a possible D gene is TRBD1 (5 bases). CDR3 length equals 16 residues. The germline V and J ends were trimmed by 6 bases and 0 bases, with 18 bases remaining between them. The V gene's germline CDR1 is DFQATT and CDR2 SNEGSKA (reference sequence). The CDR3 loop is CSAGHFPGYSNQPQHF. CDR3 sequence (DNA): TGCAGTGCCGGACACTTTCCGGGTTATAGCAATCAGCCCCAGCATTTT.

This clonotype came up many times. This chain joins TRBV12-3 or TRBV12-4 and TRBJ1-1; D gene unclear. The CDR3 covers 15 residues. The V and J ends lost 7 bases and 11 bases respectively, with 26 bases between them. DNA of the CDR3: TGTGCCAGCACCTCTGCCCCCGGGGAAGGCGCTTGGGCTTTCTTT. It specifies CASTSAPGEGAWAFF.

The chain is built from TRBV7-2 and TRBJ2-3, with TRBD1 matching over 10 bases. This CDR3 is 17 amino acids long. V gave up 5 bases and J gave up 4 bases; unmatched junction bases: 12. Germline V gene lookup returns CDR1 SGHTA and CDR2 FQGNSA. The CDR3 nucleotides are TGTGCCAGCAGCCCGGGACAGGGGATAGCGTATTCAGATACGCAGTATTTT. Translated, it gives CASSPGQGIAYSDTQYF.

The rearrangement links TRBV7-3 to TRBJ2-7; 13 bases align to TRBD2. V gave up 8 bases and J gave up 5 bases; unmatched junction bases: 9. This CDR3 has 15 residues. The V gene's germline CDR1 is SGHTA and CDR2 FQGTGA. CDR3 residues: CASAAGTSGIHEQYF. CDR3 coding DNA: TGTGCCAGCGCGGCCGGGACTAGCGGGATCCACGAGCAGTACTTC.

The chain joins TRBV9 to TRBJ1-2; 8 nucleotides align to TRBD1. Germline V lookup: CDR1 SGDLS, CDR2 YYNGEE. V trimming: 2 bases; J trimming: 5 bases; junction bases outside the gene matches: 11. This CDR3 is 16 amino acids long. The CDR3 is CASSVFDRWTGYGYTF. In nucleotides, the CDR3 is TGTGCCAGCAGCGTTTTTGATAGGTGGACAGGGTATGGCTACACCTTC.